This T cell receptor beta chain was profiled in a study of T cell responses to AZD1222 COVID-19 vaccine. Study-level points and caveats: Samples come after the peak T cell response, not at day 14. Recipients of AZD1222 seropositive at baseline numbered only 5 or 6. Clonal diversity was possibly underestimated; the donors were predominantly white British and more often female. Per reports, nearly half of all spike-specific TCRs target regions that are unmutated in variants.

Measured with immunoSEQ multiplex PCR; TCRdb has only the in-frame clones, and not every one. Of about 66,000 clones listed, 60% to 85% are singletons. This clone was detected once. Antigen unknown. The sample was peripheral blood, taken on day 0 of MenACWY control vaccination. This TCR came from an adult in good health.

CDR3 sequence (DNA): TGCGCCAGCAGAGGGAGACCCCAGCATTTT. Translated: CASRGRPQHF. The V and J genes are TRBV10-1 and TRBJ1-5; D is unresolved. From germline, CDR1 is WNHNN and CDR2 SYGVQD (reference sequence). This CDR3 is built from 10 residues. Trimming shortened V by 6 bases and J by 10 bases, and 7 bases separated the two germline ends.